The rows below give T cell receptor beta chains drawn from one sample of a study of OX40 agonist ivuxolimab in advanced cancers. Using immunoSEQ multiplex PCR, the repertoire was profiled, and TCRdb retains in-frame clones only, with some absent. This table holds roughly 60,000 clones, around nine tenths found once. Sequenced here: CD4+ or CD8+ T cells sorted from blood, sampled in a trial of the OX40 agonist ivuxolimab. Receptors were obtained from an adult with an advanced solid tumor such as melanoma, head and neck, liver or kidney cancer. The conserved cysteine and the conserved F or W are not part of the CDR3 here. The order of the fields is J gene, V gene, CDR3 protein.

J: TRBJ1-3; V: TRBV5-1; CDR3: ASSLVGTSSGNTIY
J: TRBJ1-2; V: TRBV30; CDR3: AWRGEGAGYT
J: TRBJ1-4; V: TRBV5-6; CDR3: ASSKTVSNEKLF
J: TRBJ2-7; V: TRBV19; CDR3: ASRGPATYEQY
J: TRBJ2-7; V: TRBV4-1; CDR3: ASSHPARIHEQY
J: TRBJ2-7; V: TRBV19; CDR3: ASSGGRGQLSYEQY
J: TRBJ1-2; V: TRBV7-2; CDR3: ASSLAGQGADYGYT
J: TRBJ1-5; V: TRBV19; CDR3: ASSIRESGRNQPQH
J: TRBJ2-5; V: TRBV7-6; CDR3: ASSLAAGETQY
J: TRBJ2-1; V: TRBV10-3; CDR3: AISESWGQGPNEQF
J: TRBJ2-2; V: TRBV30; CDR3: ADRLDTGELF
J: TRBJ2-3; V: TRBV9; CDR3: ASSVINTDTQY
J: TRBJ2-7; V: TRBV5-1; CDR3: ASSLERSSYEQY
J: TRBJ2-3; V: TRBV15; CDR3: ATSSGTLPDTQY
J: TRBJ2-2; V: TRBV6-1; CDR3: ASSEGVGGNTGELF
J: TRBJ1-1; V: TRBV19; CDR3: ASSMPGANTEAF
J: -; V: TRBV10-3; CDR3: AISESPVLSYEQY
J: TRBJ2-4; V: TRBV19; CDR3: ASFDGGAKNIQY
J: TRBJ1-2; V: TRBV29-1; CDR3: SVERTGFGYT
J: TRBJ2-7; V: TRBV18; CDR3: ASSPLPGSSYEQY
J: TRBJ2-2; V: TRBV5-4; CDR3: ASSAGTANTGELF
J: TRBJ1-1; V: TRBV5-4; CDR3: ASSSRQGNTEAF
J: TRBJ2-3; V: TRBV7-2; CDR3: ASSLGGRAADTQY
J: TRBJ2-7; V: TRBV6-5; CDR3: ASSAGLTSSYEQY
J: TRBJ2-7; V: TRBV11-1; CDR3: ASSLGVYEQY
J: TRBJ2-4; V: TRBV6-5; CDR3: ASRSLGLAENIQY
J: TRBJ2-3; V: TRBV7-2; CDR3: ASSLNSRDTQY
J: TRBJ1-1; V: TRBV28; CDR3: ASSLVLGGTVNTLNTEAF
J: TRBJ2-1; V: TRBV7-2; CDR3: ASSPGTSGEF
J: TRBJ1-6; V: TRBV7-8; CDR3: ASSDRNRQPLH
J: TRBJ2-6; V: TRBV18; CDR3: ASTQGGRANVLT
J: TRBJ2-7; V: TRBV30; CDR3: AWSVRYEQY
J: TRBJ2-5; V: TRBV19; CDR3: ASTVGQGTETQY
J: TRBJ1-6; V: TRBV6-5; CDR3: ASMGDAYNSPLH
J: TRBJ1-1; V: TRBV4-3; CDR3: ASSQGGRGGPEAF
J: TRBJ2-3; V: TRBV19; CDR3: ASKGVTDTQY
J: TRBJ1-4; V: TRBV2; CDR3: ASRTRHTTNEKLF
J: TRBJ1-5; V: TRBV5-1; CDR3: ASSLGSQDQPQH
J: TRBJ2-5; V: TRBV5-1; CDR3: ASSEGQEVETQY
J: TRBJ1-1; V: TRBV5-6; CDR3: ASSFRFEIRNTEAF
J: TRBJ2-1; V: TRBV11-2; CDR3: ASSLTPGSNNEQF
J: TRBJ2-3; V: TRBV5-4; CDR3: ASSLGRQGARDTQY
J: TRBJ2-3; V: TRBV29-1; CDR3: SALFSSTDTQY
J: TRBJ2-3; V: TRBV6-1; CDR3: ASSEARGWVTGDTQY
J: TRBJ1-3; V: TRBV9; CDR3: ASSLAGGIGNTIY
J: TRBJ1-2; V: TRBV6-1; CDR3: ASAMEGDYGYT
J: TRBJ1-5; V: TRBV7-2; CDR3: ASSLVGWEGRVSNQPQH
J: TRBJ1-4; V: TRBV27; CDR3: ASSLPRPGQGGKLF
J: TRBJ2-7; V: TRBV27; CDR3: ASSPTGRSEQY
J: TRBJ1-1; V: TRBV5-6; CDR3: ASSLGGSPLNTEAF
J: TRBJ1-4; V: TRBV6-5; CDR3: ASARWTNEKLF
J: TRBJ2-5; V: TRBV9; CDR3: ASSVEASGSGGETQY
J: TRBJ2-1; V: TRBV27; CDR3: ASSFRGPYNEQF
J: TRBJ2-3; V: TRBV19; CDR3: ASSRGRVDTQY